This T cell receptor (beta chain) was documented in a study of blood T cell repertoires in COVID-19 (dated by TCRdb to about 2020). For context, the study as a whole: Collaborator samples came from the United States, Italy and Spain and covered acute and convalescent phases of COVID-19. The material from the prospective study consisted of cDNA or gDNA derived from T cells, B-cell-depleted T cells, or PBMCs. The dataset comprised deeply sampled blood TCRbeta repertoires from subjects exposed to, actively infected with, or recovered from COVID-19. A freely available public database, intended as a resource for researchers studying the immune response to SARS-CoV-2, is where the repertoires were released. Samples were obtained from the ongoing ImmuneRACE study (first 160 participants) and from about 1,300 subjects provided by 6 global collaborators. Nearly every sample came with metadata listing a de-identified subject ID, COVID-19 status, age in years and sex. HLA class I and class II types, where available, came from metadata supplied by the sample provider rather than from assay-based typing. Broader findings and caveats from the paper: Clinical and demographic metadata were provided uncurated, with the amount varying by source and participant.

Collaborating institutions collected whole blood in K2EDTA tubes following their own protocols. For TCRbeta analysis, collaborators shipped samples in one of three forms: frozen whole blood, isolated PBMCs, or DNA extracted from either of those sample types. The immunoSEQ Assay, a bias-controlled multiplex PCR, was used to amplify TCRbeta CDR3 regions from genomic DNA. On the authors' methods: Nucleated cell counts per sample were estimated from amplification of reference gene primers within the assay. To quantify the absolute abundance of each unique TCRbeta CDR3 rearrangement, sequence reads were collapsed and filtered. For each sample, productive Simpson clonality was calculated as the square root of Simpson's diversity index across productive rearrangements. TCRdb limited this immuneACCESS table to in-frame rearrangements with V and J called. A share of clones is missing; checked studies link under half to unresolved V genes, and the rest is unexplained. V and J calls and clone size come straight from that table; D and trimming were deduced from the DNA. The sample profile shows approximately 30,000 clones; roughly 80% of them were found once. In total, the top ten clones hold roughly 40% of the sample.

This clone was observed a handful of times. It lacks a known antigen. The sample holds no much larger clone one base away, and base qualities are not on file. The material sequenced was peripheral blood. The sequence was collected from a man aged 70 or older with acute or convalescent COVID-19.

The CDR3 in this case is CAWSTGTANSPLHF. The DNA is as follows: TGTGCCTGGAGTACGGGGACAGCGAATTCACCCCTCCACTTT. The chain was built from TRBV30 and TRBJ1-6, with 7 junctional bases fitting TRBD1. CDR1 GTSNPN and CDR2 SVGIG were looked up in the germline V gene (reference sequence). The CDR3 runs 14 amino acids, cysteine and phenylalanine included. The kept DNA is CDR3 alone, 42 bases in frame from the first base. Here V drops 2 bases and J drops 7 bases, and the junction holds 5 bases not matched to any gene.